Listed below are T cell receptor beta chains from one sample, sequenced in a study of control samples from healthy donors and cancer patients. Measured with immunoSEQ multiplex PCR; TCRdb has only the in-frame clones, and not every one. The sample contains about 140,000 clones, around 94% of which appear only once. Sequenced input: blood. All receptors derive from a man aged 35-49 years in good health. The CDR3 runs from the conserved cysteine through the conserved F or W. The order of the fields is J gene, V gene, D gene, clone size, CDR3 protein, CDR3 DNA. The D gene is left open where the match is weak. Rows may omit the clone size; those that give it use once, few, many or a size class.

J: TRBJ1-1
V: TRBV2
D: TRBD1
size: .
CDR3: CASRGQSNTEAFF
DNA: TGTGCCAGCAGGGGACAGAGTAACACTGAAGCTTTCTTT

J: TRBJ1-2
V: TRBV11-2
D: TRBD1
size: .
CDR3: CASSLSTGGKGGYTF
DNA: TGTGCCAGCAGCTTAAGCACAGGGGGAAAGGGTGGCTACACCTTC

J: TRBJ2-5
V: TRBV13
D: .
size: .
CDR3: CASSLYGGGGRETQYF
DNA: TGTGCCAGCAGCCTGTATGGAGGGGGCGGAAGGGAGACCCAGTACTTC

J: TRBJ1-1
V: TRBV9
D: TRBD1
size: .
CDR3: CASMDRANTEAFF
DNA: TGTGCCAGCATGGACAGGGCGAACACTGAAGCTTTCTTT

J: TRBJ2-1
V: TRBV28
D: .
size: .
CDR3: CASSRGVNEQFF
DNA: TGTGCCAGCAGTAGGGGGGTCAATGAGCAGTTCTTC

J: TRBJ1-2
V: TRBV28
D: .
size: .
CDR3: CASGANYGYTF
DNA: TGTGCCAGCGGAGCTAACTATGGCTACACCTTC

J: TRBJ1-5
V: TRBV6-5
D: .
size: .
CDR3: CASRVAENQPQHF
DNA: TGTGCCAGCAGAGTGGCAGAAAATCAGCCCCAGCATTTT

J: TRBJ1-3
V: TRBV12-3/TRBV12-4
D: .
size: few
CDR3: CASKTDSGNTIYF
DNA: TGTGCCAGCAAGACGGACTCTGGAAACACCATATATTTT

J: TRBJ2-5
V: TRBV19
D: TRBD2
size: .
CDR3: CASSGGLGAETQYF
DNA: TGTGCCAGTAGTGGGGGACTAGGTGCAGAGACCCAGTACTTC

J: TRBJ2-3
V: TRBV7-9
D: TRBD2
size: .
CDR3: CASSFSSGSTDTQYF
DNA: TGTGCCAGCAGCTTCTCCAGCGGGAGTACAGATACGCAGTATTTT

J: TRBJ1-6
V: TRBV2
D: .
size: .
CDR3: CASSPADSSYNSPLHF
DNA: TGTGCCAGCAGCCCCGCGGACAGCTCCTATAATTCACCCCTCCACTTT

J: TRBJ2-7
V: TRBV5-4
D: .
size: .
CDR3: CASRAGGKGYEQYF
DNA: TGTGCCAGCAGGGCTGGGGGAAAAGGGTACGAGCAGTACTTC

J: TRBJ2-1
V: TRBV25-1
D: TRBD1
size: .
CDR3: CASSRDRATEQFF
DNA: TGTGCCAGCAGCCGGGACAGAGCCACTGAGCAGTTCTTC

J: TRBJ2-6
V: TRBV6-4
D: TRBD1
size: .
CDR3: CASSGTGGAGANVLTF
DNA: TGTGCCAGCAGTGGGACAGGGGGCGCTGGGGCCAACGTCCTGACTTTC

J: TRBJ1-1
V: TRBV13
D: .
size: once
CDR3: CASSLGYSKAHTEAFF
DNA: TGTGCCAGCAGCTTAGGTTACTCCAAAGCGCACACTGAAGCTTTCTTT

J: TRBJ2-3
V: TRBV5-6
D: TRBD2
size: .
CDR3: CASSLARASGTSDTQYF
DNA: TGTGCCAGCAGCTTGGCCCGGGCTAGCGGGACGTCAGATACGCAGTATTTT

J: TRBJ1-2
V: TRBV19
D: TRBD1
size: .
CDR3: CASSRGTGDGYGYTF
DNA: TGTGCCAGTAGTAGAGGGACAGGGGATGGCTATGGCTACACCTTC

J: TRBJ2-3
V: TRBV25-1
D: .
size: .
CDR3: CASSDPTGSSTDTQYF
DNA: TGTGCCAGCAGTGATCCCACAGGATCTAGCACAGATACGCAGTATTTT

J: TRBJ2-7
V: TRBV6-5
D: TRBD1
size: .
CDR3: CASSYDRGYEQYF
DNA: TGTGCCAGCAGTTACGACAGGGGCTACGAGCAGTACTTC

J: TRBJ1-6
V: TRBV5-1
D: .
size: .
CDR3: CASSQGQWNSPLHF
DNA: TGCGCCAGCAGCCAAGGACAATGGAATTCACCCCTCCACTTT

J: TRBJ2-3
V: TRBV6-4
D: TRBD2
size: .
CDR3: CASSDLATSGATDTQYF
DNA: TGTGCCAGCAGTGACCTTGCGACTAGCGGGGCGACAGATACGCAGTATTTT

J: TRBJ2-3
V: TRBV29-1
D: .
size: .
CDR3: CSSSPPGGAADTQYF
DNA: TGCAGCTCATCTCCTCCGGGGGGCGCAGCAGATACGCAGTATTTT

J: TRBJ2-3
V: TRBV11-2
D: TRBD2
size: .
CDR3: CASSSITSGRADTQYF
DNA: TGTGCCAGCAGCTCTATAACTAGCGGGAGGGCAGATACGCAGTATTTT

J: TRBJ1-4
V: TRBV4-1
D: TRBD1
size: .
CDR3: CASSQGLQGKGKLFF
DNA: TGCGCCAGCAGCCAAGGTTTACAGGGGAAAGGAAAACTGTTTTTT

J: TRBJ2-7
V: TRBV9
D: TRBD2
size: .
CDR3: CASSHGTSGAYEQYF
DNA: TGTGCCAGCAGCCATGGGACTAGCGGAGCCTACGAGCAGTACTTC

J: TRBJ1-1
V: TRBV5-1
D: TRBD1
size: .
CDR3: CASSFGTGSGTEAFF
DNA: TGCGCCAGCAGCTTCGGGACAGGGTCGGGGACTGAAGCTTTCTTT

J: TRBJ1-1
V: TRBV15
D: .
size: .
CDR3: CATSRDLRQGEAFF
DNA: TGTGCCACCAGCAGAGATCTCAGGCAGGGTGAAGCTTTCTTT

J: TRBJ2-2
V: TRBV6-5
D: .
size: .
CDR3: CASSWRGSFGGELFF
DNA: TGTGCCAGCAGTTGGAGGGGGTCCTTTGGCGGGGAGCTGTTTTTT